These 9 T cell receptor beta chains share one sample of origin, sequenced in a study of T cell repertoires in cytomegalovirus infection (dated by TCRdb to about 2019). Sequenced using an Illumina HiSeq 1500. The public sequencing data were trimmed at Q25 with fastp and processed into clonotypes with MiXCR by TCRdb, which kept only in-frame beta chains. Each CDR3 protein appears once, grouped with its most common genes and DNA. The sample has approximately 120,000 distinct CDR3 sequences on record, about 30% of them singletons. Around 80% of the sample is held by the ten biggest clonotypes. In light of the paper, this sample's treatment or condition label describes: in vitro stimulation with specific CMV peptide epitopes to enrich CMV-specific T cells. These receptors' targets are unknown. This specimen consisted of CD8+ T cells from cultured PBMCs, obtained from culture after CMV antigen stimulation. The receptors stem from a human donor in good health (CMV status not recorded). Some clones in this sample may be carry-over from other donors' samples.

This clonotype was counted only a few times. The V and J genes are TRBV27 and TRBJ1-2; weak D call: TRBD1 (5 bases). Trimming took off 0 bases at V and 7 bases at J, with 9 bases between the two ends. The length of the CDR3 is 13 residues. Germline V gene data show CDR1 as MNHEY and CDR2 as SMNVEV (reference sequence). The CDR3 loop is CASSLSQGSGYTF. The CDR3 DNA reads as TGTGCCAGCAGTTTATCGCAGGGCTCTGGCTACACCTTC.

The chain links TRBV20-1 to TRBJ2-5; D gene unclear. The CDR3 covers 13 residues. Looked up from germline, CDR1 is DFQATT and CDR2 is SNEGSKA (reference sequence). Trimming took 0 bases from V and 2 from J, leaving 7 bases between them. The DNA for the CDR3 is TGCAGTGCTAGAGAGGCCCTACAAGAGACCCAGTACTTC. It codes for CSAREALQETQYF.

The chain employs TRBV7-6 and TRBJ1-5, with D unresolved. The CDR3 extends over 17 amino acids. Trimming cost V 0 bases and J 2 bases, with 14 bases left between them. CDR1 and CDR2 from the germline V gene are SGHVS and FNYEAQ. CDR3 protein: CASSLAASEKGNQPQHF. The CDR3 nucleotides read TGTGCCAGCAGCTTAGCGGCGTCAGAGAAGGGCAATCAGCCCCAGCATTTT.

This clonotype was recorded a few times. The gene calls are TRBV18 and TRBJ2-7; unclear D gene. Germline V gene lookup returns CDR1 KGHSH and CDR2 LQKENI. V lost 2 bases, J lost 5 bases, and 16 bases lay in between. The CDR3 has 15 amino acids. The CDR3 sequence: CASSPSGLTNNEQYF. Here the CDR3 DNA reads TGTGCCAGCTCACCATCCGGTTTGACGAATAACGAGCAGTACTTC.

This chain connects TRBV15 to TRBJ2-6, with D unclear. The CDR3 runs to 17 residues. Germline CDR1 LNHNV, CDR2 YYDKDF (reference sequence). Trimming stripped 1 base from V and 0 bases from J, with 10 bases between. CDR3 region: CATSRVGGPSGANVLTF. The CDR3 coding sequence is TGTGCCACCAGCAGAGTTGGCGGCCCCTCTGGGGCCAACGTCCTGACTTTC.

In regard to this clonotype: A much larger clonotype is one base distant, so this may be a read error. The genes are TRBV12-3 or TRBV12-4 and TRBJ2-1; TRBD2 aligns across 11 bases. The CDR3 length is 15 residues. The CDR3 DNA reads as TGTGCCAGCACCTTAGCGGGGGGGCTGTTAGGAGAGCAGTTGTTC. This encodes CASTLAGGLLGEQLF.

In its sample, this clonotype was seen a few times. V is TRBV19 and J is TRBJ2-1; D is uncertain. In germline, CDR1 is LNHDA, CDR2 SQIVND (reference sequence). This CDR3 comprises 13 residues. Trimming stripped 2 bases from V and 5 bases from J, with 7 bases between. CDR3 nucleotide sequence: TGTGCCAGTAGTATAATTCTGGACAATGAGCAGTTCTTC. Its protein is CASSIILDNEQFF.

This clonotype was observed at least ten times. The chain carries TRBV7-8 and TRBJ2-1; D gene ambiguous. Trimming stripped 4 bases from V and 7 bases from J, with 8 bases between. CDR1 SGHVS and CDR2 FQNEAQ come from the germline V gene. This CDR3 has 12 amino acids. In nucleotides, the CDR3 is TGTGCCAGCAGCTCCCTCTTTAATGAGCAGTTCTTC. This gives the protein CASSSLFNEQFF.

This clonotype was recorded a few times. The V gene is TRBV6-5, the J gene TRBJ2-7; TRBD2 agrees at 8 bases. The V gene's germline CDR1 is MNHEY and CDR2 SVGAGI. The CDR3 sequence is 14 residues long. The V segment lost 2 bases and the J segment 1 base; nucleotides outside the gene matches: 1. The CDR3 sequence: CASSYAGGSYEQYF. The CDR3 coding sequence is TGTGCCAGCAGTTACGCGGGAGGATCCTACGAGCAGTACTTC.